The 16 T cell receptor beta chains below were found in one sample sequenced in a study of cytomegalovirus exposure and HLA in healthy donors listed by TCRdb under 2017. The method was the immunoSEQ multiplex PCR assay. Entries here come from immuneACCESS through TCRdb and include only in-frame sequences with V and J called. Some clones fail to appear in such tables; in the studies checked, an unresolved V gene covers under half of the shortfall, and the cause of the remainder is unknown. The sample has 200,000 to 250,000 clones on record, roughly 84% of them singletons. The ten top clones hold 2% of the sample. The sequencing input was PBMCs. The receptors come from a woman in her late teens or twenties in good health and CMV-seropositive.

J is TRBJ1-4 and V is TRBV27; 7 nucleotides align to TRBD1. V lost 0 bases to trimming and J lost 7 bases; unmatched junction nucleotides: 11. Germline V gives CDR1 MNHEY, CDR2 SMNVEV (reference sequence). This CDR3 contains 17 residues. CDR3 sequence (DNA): TGTGCCAGCAGTTTATCGGAGGAGGGGGCGAGGGGTGAAAAACTGTTTTTT. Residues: CASSLSEEGARGEKLFF.

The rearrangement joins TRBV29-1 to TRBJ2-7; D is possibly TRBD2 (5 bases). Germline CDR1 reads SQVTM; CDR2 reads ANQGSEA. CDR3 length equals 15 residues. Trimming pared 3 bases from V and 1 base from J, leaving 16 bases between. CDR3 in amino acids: CSVEAEEETSYEQYF. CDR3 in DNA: TGCAGCGTTGAGGCGGAGGAAGAAACATCCTACGAGCAGTACTTC.

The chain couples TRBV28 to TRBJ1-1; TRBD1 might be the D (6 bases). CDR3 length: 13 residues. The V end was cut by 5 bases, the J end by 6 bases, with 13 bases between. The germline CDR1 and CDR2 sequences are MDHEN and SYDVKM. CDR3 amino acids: CASSLGQTAEAFF. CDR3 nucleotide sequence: TGTGCCAGCAGTCTCGGACAGACCGCTGAAGCTTTCTTT. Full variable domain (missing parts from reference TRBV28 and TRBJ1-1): DVKVTQSSRYLVKRTGEKVFLECVQDMDHENMFWYRQDPGLGLRLIYFSYDVKMKEKGDIPEGYSVSREKKERFSLILESASTNQTSMYLCASSLGQTAEAFFGQGTRLTVV.

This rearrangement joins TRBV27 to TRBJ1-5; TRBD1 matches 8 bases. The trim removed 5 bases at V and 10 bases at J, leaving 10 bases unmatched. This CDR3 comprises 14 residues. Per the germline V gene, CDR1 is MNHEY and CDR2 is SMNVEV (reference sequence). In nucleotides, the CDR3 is TGTGCCAGCAGTCCCGGACAGGGCTATGGACCCCAGCATTTT. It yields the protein CASSPGQGYGPQHF.

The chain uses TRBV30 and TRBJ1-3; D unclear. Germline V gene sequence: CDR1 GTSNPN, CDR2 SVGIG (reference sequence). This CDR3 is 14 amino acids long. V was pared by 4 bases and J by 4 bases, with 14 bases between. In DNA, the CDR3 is TGTGCCTGGACAATCCGGGTAGAAGGAAACACCATATATTTT. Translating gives CAWTIRVEGNTIYF.

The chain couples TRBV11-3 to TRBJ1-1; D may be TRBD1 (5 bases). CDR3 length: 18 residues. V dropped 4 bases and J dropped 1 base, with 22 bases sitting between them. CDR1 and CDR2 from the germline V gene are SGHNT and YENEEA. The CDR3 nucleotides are TGTGCCAGCAGCTGCAAGATCCTTGGGGGGGGTGAGAACACTGAAGCTTTCTTT. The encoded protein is CASSCKILGGGENTEAFF.

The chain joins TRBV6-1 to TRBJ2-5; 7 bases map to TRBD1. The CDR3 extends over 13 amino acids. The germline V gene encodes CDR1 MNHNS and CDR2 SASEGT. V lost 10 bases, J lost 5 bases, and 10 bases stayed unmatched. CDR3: CATNLGTAETQYF. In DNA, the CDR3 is TGTGCCACCAACCTAGGGACAGCGGAGACCCAGTACTTC.

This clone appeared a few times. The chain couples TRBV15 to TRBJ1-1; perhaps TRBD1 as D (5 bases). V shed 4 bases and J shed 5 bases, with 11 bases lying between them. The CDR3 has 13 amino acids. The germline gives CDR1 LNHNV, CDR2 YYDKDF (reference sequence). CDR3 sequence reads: CATSTSGGTEAFF. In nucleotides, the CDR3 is TGTGCCACCAGCACTTCCGGGGGGACTGAAGCTTTCTTT.

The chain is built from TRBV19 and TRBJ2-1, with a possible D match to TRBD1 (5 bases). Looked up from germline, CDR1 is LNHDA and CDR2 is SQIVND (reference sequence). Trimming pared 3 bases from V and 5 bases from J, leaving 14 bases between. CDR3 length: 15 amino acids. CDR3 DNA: TGTGCCAGTAGTATGAGACAGTTTGTCGACAATGAGCAGTTCTTC. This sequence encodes CASSMRQFVDNEQFF.

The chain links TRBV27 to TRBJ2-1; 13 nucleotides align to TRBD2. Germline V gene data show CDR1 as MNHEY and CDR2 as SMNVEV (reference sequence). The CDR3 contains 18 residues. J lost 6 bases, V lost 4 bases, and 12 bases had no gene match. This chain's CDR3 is CASSYAGTSGIGSNEQFF. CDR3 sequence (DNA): TGTGCCAGCAGTTATGCAGGGACTAGCGGGATAGGAAGCAATGAGCAGTTCTTC.

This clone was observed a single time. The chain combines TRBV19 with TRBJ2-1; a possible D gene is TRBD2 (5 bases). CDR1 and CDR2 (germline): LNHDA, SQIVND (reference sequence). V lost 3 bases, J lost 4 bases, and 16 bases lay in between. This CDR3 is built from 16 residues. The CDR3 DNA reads TGTGCCAGTAGTATGACGGCGGGCTTCATTTACAATGAGCAGTTCTTC. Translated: CASSMTAGFIYNEQFF.

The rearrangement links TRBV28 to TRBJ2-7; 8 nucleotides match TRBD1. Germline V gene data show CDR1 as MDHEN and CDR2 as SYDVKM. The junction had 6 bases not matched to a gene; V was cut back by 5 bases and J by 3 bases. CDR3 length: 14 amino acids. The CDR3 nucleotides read TGTGCCAGCAGTCGGGGACAGGAGTTCTACGAGCAGTACTTC. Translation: CASSRGQEFYEQYF.

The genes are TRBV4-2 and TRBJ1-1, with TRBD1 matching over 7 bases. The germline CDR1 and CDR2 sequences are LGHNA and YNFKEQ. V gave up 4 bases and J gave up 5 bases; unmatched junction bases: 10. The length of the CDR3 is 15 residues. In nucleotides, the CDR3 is TGTGCCAGCAGCCGGGTGGCGGGGGGACAGACTGAAGCTTTCTTT. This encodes CASSRVAGGQTEAFF.

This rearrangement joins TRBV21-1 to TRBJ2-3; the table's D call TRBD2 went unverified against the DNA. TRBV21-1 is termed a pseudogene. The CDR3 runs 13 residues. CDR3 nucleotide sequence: TGTGCCAGCAGCAGGAATAAGCGGGATACGCAGTATTTT. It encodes CASSRNKRDTQYF.

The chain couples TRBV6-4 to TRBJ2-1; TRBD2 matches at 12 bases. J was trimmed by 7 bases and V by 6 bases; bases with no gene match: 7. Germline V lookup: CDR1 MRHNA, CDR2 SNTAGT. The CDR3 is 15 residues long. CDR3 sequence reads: CASSPSGRARNEQFF. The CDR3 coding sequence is TGTGCCAGCAGCCCTAGCGGGAGGGCCAGGAATGAGCAGTTCTTC.

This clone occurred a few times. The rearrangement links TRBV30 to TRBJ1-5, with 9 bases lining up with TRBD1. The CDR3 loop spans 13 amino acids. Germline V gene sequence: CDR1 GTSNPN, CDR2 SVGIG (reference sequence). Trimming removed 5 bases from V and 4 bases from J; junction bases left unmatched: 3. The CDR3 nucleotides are TGTGCCTGGTCCGGGACAGGGAATCAGCCCCAGCATTTT. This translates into CAWSGTGNQPQHF. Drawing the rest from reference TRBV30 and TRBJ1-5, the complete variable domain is SQTIHQWPATLVQPVGSPLSLECTVEGTSNPNLYWYRQAAGRGLQLLFYSVGIGQISSEVPQNLSASRPQDRQFILSSKKLLLSDSGFYLCAWSGTGNQPQHFGDGTRLSIL.